This is a list of T cell receptor beta chains from one sample in a study of a mutant IDH1 vaccine in newly diagnosed glioma. Sequencing used immunoSEQ multiplex PCR; TCRdb keeps in-frame clones, though not all of them. The sample lists 65,000 to 70,000 clones, around 88% occurring once. The sample here was peripheral blood mononuclear cells (PBMCs), taken from a glioma patient treated with radiotherapy, temozolomide or both. These TCRs come from a woman under 30 with glioma. Some clones in this sample may be carry-over from other donors' samples. Each CDR3 is given with its conserved first and last residue. A D gene is named only where the DNA matches it firmly. Expanded clones are given a class, and other clones once, few, many or no size at all.

clone size	V gene	D gene	J gene	CDR3 DNA	CDR3 protein
once	TRBV5-8	-	TRBJ1-2	TGTGCCAGCAGCCCAGGGACCCACGGCTATGGCTACACCTTC	CASSPGTHGYGYTF
-	TRBV19	-	TRBJ2-7	TGTGCCAGTAGTATTGGCAGAGCCTACGAGCAGTACTTC	CASSIGRAYEQYF
-	TRBV7-3	TRBD1	TRBJ2-7	TGTGCCAGCAGCCCAGGGACAGGGAACTACGAGCAGTACTTC	CASSPGTGNYEQYF
few	TRBV5-6	TRBD1	TRBJ2-7	TGTGCCAGCAGCGGGTGGGATGTGTTCGGGACAGCCTACGAGCAGTACTTC	CASSGWDVFGTAYEQYF
-	TRBV30	-	TRBJ2-5	TGTGCCTGGAGTACGCCAGGACCCGCGGAGCCCCAGTACTTC	CAWSTPGPAEPQYF
-	TRBV2	-	TRBJ1-2	TGTGCCAGCTTTTCAGGGAATACGTTCGGCTACACCTTC	CASFSGNTFGYTF
once	TRBV7-2	-	TRBJ2-7	TGTGCCAGCAGCTTCGGTAGTATATACGAGCAGTACTTC	CASSFGSIYEQYF
-	TRBV19	TRBD1	TRBJ1-3	TGTGCCAGTAGTATAGGCCGGGACAGGGGAAACACCATATATTTT	CASSIGRDRGNTIYF
-	TRBV9	-	TRBJ2-3	TGTGCCAGCAGCGTAGGAGGAACGATTAGCACAGATACGCAGTATTTT	CASSVGGTISTDTQYF
-	TRBV28	-	TRBJ2-5	TGTGCCAGCAGTTCGCAGGAGGGTCCGGAGACCCAGTACTTC	CASSSQEGPETQYF
-	TRBV30	-	TRBJ1-2	TGTGCCTGGAATACGCCGGGACTTGGGGATTATGGCTACACCTTC	CAWNTPGLGDYGYTF
-	TRBV6-5	-	TRBJ1-1	TGTGCCAGCAAAGCTGGACCCTTTGAAGCTTTCTTT	CASKAGPFEAFF
-	TRBV4-1	-	TRBJ2-7	TGCGCCAGCAGCCGTGCCTACGAGCAGTACTTC	CASSRAYEQYF
once	TRBV5-5	-	TRBJ1-1	TGTGCCAGCACCGATGATACAGGGAGCACTGAAGCTTTCTTT	CASTDDTGSTEAFF
few	TRBV7-2	-	TRBJ1-5	TGTGCCAGCAGCTTCTTTGGGCTCTCGAATAACCCACTTCAGCCCCAGCATTTT	CASSFFGLSNNPLQPQHF
-	TRBV9	-	TRBJ2-7	TGTGCCAGCAGCGTCACCAACGAGCAGTACTTC	CASSVTNEQYF
-	TRBV6-5	-	TRBJ2-7	TGTGCCAGCAGTTCCGGGCCACCCTCCTCGGGGGAGCAGTACTTC	CASSSGPPSSGEQYF
few	TRBV10-3	TRBD1	TRBJ1-6	TGTGCCATCAGCGCCGGGACAGATAATTCACCCCTCCACTTT	CAISAGTDNSPLHF
-	TRBV19	-	TRBJ1-2	TGTGCCAGTAGCCGGGACACCCCGTCCTACACCTTC	CASSRDTPSYTF
few	TRBV19	-	TRBJ1-2	TGTGCCAGTACCGATGGAAACTATGGCTACACCTTC	CASTDGNYGYTF
-	TRBV7-2	-	TRBJ1-1	TGTGCCAGCAGCTCCCTTCTCCAAGCTTTCTTT	CASSSLLQAFF
-	TRBV2	TRBD2	TRBJ2-1	TGTGCCAGCCCCCCAGCGGGGGGGCCGAGTGAGCAGTTCTTC	CASPPAGGPSEQFF
-	TRBV29-1	TRBD1	TRBJ1-2	TGCAGCGTTGAAGGCGACAGGGCAATCTATGATGGCTACACCTTC	CSVEGDRAIYDGYTF
-	TRBV30	-	TRBJ2-7	TGTGCCTGGAGTGGAGGCTACGAGCAGTACTTC	CAWSGGYEQYF
-	TRBV6-1	TRBD2	TRBJ2-2	TGTGCCAGCAGGGGACTAGCATATCGGACCGGGGAGCTGTTTTTT	CASRGLAYRTGELFF
-	TRBV27	-	TRBJ1-1	TGTGCCAGCAGTTTACCTGCGAAGATAAACACTGAAGCTTTCTTT	CASSLPAKINTEAFF
-	TRBV10-3	-	TRBJ1-1	TGTGCCATCAGTGGCTTAGCGGGGGCCGGGTACACTGAAGCTTTCTTT	CAISGLAGAGYTEAFF
-	TRBV6-1	TRBD2	TRBJ2-1	TGTGCCAGCAGGGGACTAGCCTACAATGAGCAGTTCTTC	CASRGLAYNEQFF
-	TRBV29-1	-	TRBJ2-5	TGCAGCGTTGAAGAGGTGGGAAAAGAGACCCAGTACTTC	CSVEEVGKETQYF
-	TRBV4-2	-	TRBJ1-2	TGTGCCAGCAGCCAAGTGTCGGACTCTAACTATGGCTACACCTTC	CASSQVSDSNYGYTF
-	TRBV5-6	-	TRBJ1-6	TGTGCCAGCAACACTTACATTGCAGGGAGCTCCTATAATTCACCCCTCCACTTT	CASNTYIAGSSYNSPLHF
-	TRBV2	-	TRBJ2-2	TGTGCCAGCACGGGCAGGGCGATATCCGGGGAGCTGTTTTTT	CASTGRAISGELFF
few	TRBV6-1	TRBD1	TRBJ1-2	TGTGCCAGCAGTCCCGACAGGGGGCTTAACTATGGCTACACCTTC	CASSPDRGLNYGYTF
once	TRBV19	-	TRBJ1-5	TGTGCCAGTAGTCAGGGAATGGGACAGCCCCAGCATTTT	CASSQGMGQPQHF
-	TRBV9	-	TRBJ2-3	TGTGCCAGCAGCGTATCCGGGAGCACAGATACGCAGTATTTT	CASSVSGSTDTQYF
once	TRBV6-6	TRBD1	TRBJ1-2	TGTGCCAGCAGTGGACAGGGGGCTCTGGAAGGCTACACCTTC	CASSGQGALEGYTF
once	TRBV6-5	-	TRBJ2-4	TGTGCCGTTGGATCAGGGGTCCCAAACATTCAGTACTTC	CAVGSGVPNIQYF
-	TRBV5-1	-	TRBJ2-7	TGCGCCAGCAGCGCAACTATGACTACTAGCCTCTACGAGCAGTACTTC	CASSATMTTSLYEQYF
-	TRBV7-3	TRBD2	TRBJ2-1	TGTGCCAGCAGCTTAACAGTACGGTTAGGACTAGCGGGAAATGAGCAGTTCTTC	CASSLTVRLGLAGNEQFF
-	TRBV5-4	TRBD1	TRBJ2-1	TGTGCCAGCAGCCCGACAGGGGGCCCCCCGAATGAGCAGTTCTTC	CASSPTGGPPNEQFF
-	TRBV6-6	TRBD1	TRBJ1-2	TGTGCCAGCAGTGACGGGGGACAGCGCTTGGGCTACACCTTC	CASSDGGQRLGYTF
-	TRBV6-1	-	TRBJ2-3	TGTGCCAGCAGTTCCCCATCGGCAGATACGCAGTATTTT	CASSSPSADTQYF
-	TRBV19	TRBD1	TRBJ1-1	TGTGCCAGTAGTATCGTGGGGACAGGGAACACTGAAGCTTTCTTT	CASSIVGTGNTEAFF
-	TRBV4-1	-	TRBJ2-3	TGCGCCAGCAGCCAAGGAGTCACATCGGGAGATACGCAGTATTTT	CASSQGVTSGDTQYF
-	TRBV2	-	TRBJ2-7	TGTGCCGGGGGAGGGGGACAGGCAACCTACGAGCAGTACTTC	CAGGGGQATYEQYF
-	TRBV6-1	-	TRBJ2-6	TGTGCCACCCGGTCGGCTGGGGCCAACGTCCTGACTTTC	CATRSAGANVLTF
-	TRBV11-3	TRBD1	TRBJ1-1	TGTGCCAGCAGCACGCGACAGGGTTGGGCTGAAGCTTTCTTT	CASSTRQGWAEAFF
-	TRBV9	TRBD2	TRBJ2-2	TGTGCCAGCAGCGACCCCACCGGGACTATCGGGGAGCTGTTTTTT	CASSDPTGTIGELFF
-	TRBV5-6	-	TRBJ2-7	TGTGCCAGCAGTAATTCTAGTCGGCGGCGAGACGAGCAGTACTTC	CASSNSSRRRDEQYF
once	TRBV7-8	TRBD1	TRBJ1-4	TGTGCCAGCAGCTTAGGGACAGGGGCTAATGAAAAACTGTTTTTT	CASSLGTGANEKLFF
-	TRBV5-6	TRBD1	TRBJ1-5	TGTGCCAGCAGCGCGGACAGGGCCCAGCCCCAGCATTTT	CASSADRAQPQHF
medium-sized	TRBV5-6	-	TRBJ2-3	TGTGCCAGCACCATGGGGGGTACGCAGTATTTT	CASTMGGTQYF
-	TRBV2	TRBD1	TRBJ2-5	TGTGCCAGCACCGAAGTACAGGGGGCAAATCAAGAGACCCAGTACTTC	CASTEVQGANQETQYF
-	TRBV5-1	-	TRBJ2-1	TGCGCCAGCAGCTTGCACGGGGATGAGCAGTTCTTC	CASSLHGDEQFF